The rows below give T cell receptor beta chains drawn from one sample of a study of shared clonotypes between healthy human individuals. Here immunoSEQ multiplex PCR was the method, and the copy in TCRdb shows in-frame clones only, minus some. The sample lists around 2.1 million clones, about 92% occurring once. The sample was naive CD8+ T cells from PBMCs. The receptors shown here come from a man aged 18-30 years in good health. Some clones in this sample may be carry-over from other donors' samples. Both conserved end residues are trimmed from each CDR3. D genes are given only for firm matches.

d_gene	v_gene	j_gene	CDR3aa
NA	TRBV7-2	TRBJ1-2	ASSLGGYT
NA	TRBV11-3	TRBJ2-7	ASSPGRAGNEQY
NA	TRBV4-1	TRBJ1-1	ASSQDSVGNTEAF
NA	TRBV5-5	TRBJ2-7	ASGDYEQY
NA	TRBV7-9	TRBJ2-3	ASSSGPSETDTQY
TRBD1	TRBV11-2	TRBJ1-5	ASSLGGQGVEPQH
NA	TRBV7-9	TRBJ1-1	ASSLGTEIEAF
NA	TRBV18	TRBJ1-1	ASSRREGSRTEAF
TRBD2	TRBV9	TRBJ2-1	ASSPPPSGELKRNEQF
TRBD1	TRBV9	TRBJ1-2	ASSPRGPNYGYT
NA	TRBV29-1	TRBJ2-1	SVPGWADEYNEQF
NA	TRBV28	TRBJ1-3	ASSFQRVMRDTIY
TRBD1	TRBV5-1	TRBJ2-7	ASSGWGQGFSYEQY
TRBD1	TRBV29-1	TRBJ2-7	SVASATGGIPYEQY
NA	TRBV27	TRBJ2-7	ASNRPYEQY
NA	TRBV9	TRBJ1-5	ASSADPGQPQH
NA	TRBV27	TRBJ1-1	ASRVLGADTEAF
NA	TRBV2	TRBJ2-1	ASAEISSYNEQF
NA	TRBV7-6	TRBJ1-3	ASSLGIYGNTIY
TRBD1	TRBV27	TRBJ2-1	ASSFQQGYNEQF
NA	TRBV28	TRBJ1-1	ASSRTVSGPGAF
NA	TRBV15	TRBJ1-1	ATREIGTEAF
NA	TRBV2	TRBJ1-1	ASRSVENTEAF
NA	TRBV14	TRBJ1-4	ASSHLGRVGEKLF
NA	TRBV27	TRBJ2-7	ASRGVGLY
NA	TRBV2	TRBJ1-2	ANSTPTGYGYT
NA	TRBV28	TRBJ2-7	ASSLSARTYEQY
NA	TRBV27	TRBJ2-1	ASSLSGFNEQF
NA	TRBV9	TRBJ2-2	ASSVVSRQSDTGELF
TRBD2	TRBV10-1	TRBJ2-7	ASSESLAGAEYEQY
NA	TRBV7-6	TRBJ2-3	ASSLALDTQY
TRBD2	TRBV28	TRBJ2-1	ASSLSLAGAPSNEQF
NA	TRBV28	TRBJ1-1	ASTSDGGNTEAF
TRBD2	TRBV6-5	TRBJ2-3	ASSRLAGGTDTQY
NA	TRBV19	TRBJ1-5	ASREDGTQH
NA	TRBV27	TRBJ2-7	ASSLIGGAGATYEQY
NA	TRBV11-1	TRBJ2-1	ASSSGTAEQF
NA	TRBV4-3	TRBJ1-1	ASSQGVSGLEAF
TRBD1	TRBV7-9	TRBJ1-1	ASPGGSPGGEYTEAF
NA	TRBV19	TRBJ1-4	ASSTDASNEKLF
TRBD2	TRBV7-9	TRBJ2-7	ASSLSFAGGRYEQY
TRBD1	TRBV28	TRBJ2-7	ASSLDGTAYEQY
NA	TRBV10-1	TRBJ2-7	ASSDTWAPYEQY
TRBD1	TRBV28	TRBJ1-2	ASSLPGGPVYGYT
TRBD2	TRBV7-9	TRBJ2-7	ASSSPGGSYHY
NA	TRBV7-2	TRBJ1-4	ASSLGWNRVGGNEKLF
NA	TRBV7-6	TRBJ1-4	ASSSTVYPTNEKLF
TRBD2	TRBV7-9	TRBJ2-1	ASTATRGREGSYNEQF
TRBD1	TRBV28	TRBJ1-6	ASSVRTGLSPLH
NA	TRBV4-1	TRBJ2-7	ASSQDLGSYEQY
NA	TRBV27	TRBJ2-6	ASSLSSGDRANVLT
TRBD2	TRBV9	TRBJ2-4	ASSDGLERHIQY
NA	TRBV28	TRBJ2-7	ASRLRGSYEQY
NA	TRBV5-6	TRBJ2-7	ASSLVQEPYEQY
NA	TRBV7-8	TRBJ1-6	ASSLTHRTAYNSPLH